This TCR beta chain was captured in a study of T cell changes during pregnancy in multiple sclerosis. J lost 5 bases, V lost 7 bases, and 9 bases had no gene match. CDR1 is SNHLY and CDR2 is FYNNEI in the germline V gene. The CDR3 loop spans 15 amino acids. Assay used: immunoSEQ multiplex PCR; TCRdb lists only in-frame clones, some missing. This sample has about 42,000 clones, with around four fifths found just once. The rearrangement joins TRBV2 to TRBJ2-2; 8 bases match TRBD1. This TCR was sampled from a female donor with multiple sclerosis, enrolled in a pregnancy study. The sequenced sample was CD4+ T cells from peripheral blood mononuclear cells, obtained before pregnancy. The CDR3 loop is CASTNQGARTGELFF. Written as DNA, the CDR3 is TGTGCCAGCACTAACCAGGGGGCGCGTACCGGGGAGCTGTTTTTT.